The rows below give T cell receptor beta chains drawn from one sample of a study of blood T cell repertoires in COVID-19. The table came from immunoSEQ multiplex PCR; TCRdb's copy has only in-frame clones and leaves some out. The sample has some 290,000 clones; around 90% are singletons. Sequenced input: peripheral blood. The receptor source for this set is a woman aged 40 to 50 with COVID-19, enrolled during active disease. CDR3s include the opening cysteine and the closing phenylalanine or tryptophan. Each record gives: clone size, J gene, D gene, V gene, CDR3 protein, CDR3 DNA. D genes are given only for firm matches. Size tells how often a clone was seen (once, few, many) or the class of an expanded clone, and some rows leave it out.

- TRBJ1-1 - TRBV4-2 CASSQGQSLMNTEAFF TGTGCCAGCAGCCAAGGGCAGTCCCTCATGAACACTGAAGCTTTCTTT
- TRBJ2-5 TRBD2 TRBV18 CASSLMGGYRETQYF TGTGCCAGCTCACTCATGGGGGGGTACCGAGAGACCCAGTACTTC
- TRBJ2-1 - TRBV15 CATSRDQQSYNEQFF TGTGCCACCAGCAGAGATCAACAGTCCTACAATGAGCAGTTCTTC
- TRBJ1-1 TRBD1 TRBV7-8 CASSLRTGGSEAFF TGTGCCAGCAGTCTAAGGACAGGCGGCTCTGAAGCTTTCTTT
- TRBJ1-2 - TRBV9 CASSVGEINYGYTF TGTGCCAGCAGCGTAGGAGAGATTAACTATGGCTACACCTTC
- TRBJ2-1 TRBD2 TRBV7-2 CASSLAGLAGDIEQFF TGTGCCAGCAGCTTAGCGGGACTAGCGGGAGACATTGAGCAGTTCTTC
- TRBJ2-5 TRBD1 TRBV7-2 CASSPIRGTGGWETQYF TGTGCCAGCAGCCCCATTCGTGGGACAGGGGGCTGGGAGACCCAGTACTTC
- TRBJ1-3 TRBD1 TRBV18 CASSPTGQGARGNTIYF TGTGCCAGCTCACCAACCGGACAGGGGGCGCGTGGAAACACCATATATTTT
- TRBJ1-4 TRBD1 TRBV5-6 CASRITGTVNEKLFF TGTGCCAGCAGAATTACCGGGACAGTAAATGAAAAACTGTTTTTT
- TRBJ2-1 - TRBV5-1 CASSLLVSNEQFF TGCGCCAGCAGCTTGTTGGTTAGCAATGAGCAGTTCTTC
- TRBJ2-5 TRBD2 TRBV5-4 CASSLGGSGETQYF TGTGCCAGCAGCCTGGGAGGGTCTGGAGAGACCCAGTACTTC
few TRBJ1-6 TRBD1 TRBV28 CASTQNRGRTPLHF TGTGCCAGCACCCAAAATAGGGGGCGGACACCCCTCCACTTT
- TRBJ1-5 TRBD1 TRBV27 CASSTGAYSNQPQHF TGTGCCAGCAGTACAGGGGCCTATAGCAATCAGCCCCAGCATTTT
- TRBJ1-1 - TRBV11-2 CASSSMTGRTEAFF TGTGCCAGCAGCTCGATGACAGGAAGGACTGAAGCTTTCTTT
- TRBJ2-1 - TRBV7-9 CASSPGQLGNEQFF TGTGCCAGCAGCCCCGGACAATTAGGGAATGAGCAGTTCTTC
- TRBJ2-2 TRBD2 TRBV9 CASSPRLAVNTGELFF TGTGCCAGCAGCCCCCGACTAGCGGTTAACACCGGGGAGCTGTTTTTT
once TRBJ1-1 - TRBV5-6 CASSRRLVAEAFF TGTGCCAGCAGCCGAAGACTCGTAGCTGAAGCTTTCTTT
- TRBJ1-6 TRBD1 TRBV15 CATSRSRTGLGNSPLHF TGTGCCACCAGCAGAAGCCGGACAGGGCTGGGGAATTCACCCCTCCACTTT
- TRBJ2-5 TRBD2 TRBV15 CATSSPERGRETQYF TGTGCCACCAGCAGTCCAGAGCGGGGGCGGGAGACCCAGTACTTC
- TRBJ2-2 - TRBV6-2/TRBV6-3 CASSPFVRYSRGELFF TGTGCCAGCAGTCCCTTCGTCCGATATTCGCGCGGGGAGCTGTTTTTT
- TRBJ1-6 - TRBV10-3 CAISGTGPSYNSPLHF TGTGCCATCAGTGGTACAGGGCCCTCCTATAATTCACCCCTCCACTTT
- TRBJ2-1 - TRBV11-1 CASTRENNEQFF TGTGCCAGCACCCGGGAGAACAATGAGCAGTTCTTC